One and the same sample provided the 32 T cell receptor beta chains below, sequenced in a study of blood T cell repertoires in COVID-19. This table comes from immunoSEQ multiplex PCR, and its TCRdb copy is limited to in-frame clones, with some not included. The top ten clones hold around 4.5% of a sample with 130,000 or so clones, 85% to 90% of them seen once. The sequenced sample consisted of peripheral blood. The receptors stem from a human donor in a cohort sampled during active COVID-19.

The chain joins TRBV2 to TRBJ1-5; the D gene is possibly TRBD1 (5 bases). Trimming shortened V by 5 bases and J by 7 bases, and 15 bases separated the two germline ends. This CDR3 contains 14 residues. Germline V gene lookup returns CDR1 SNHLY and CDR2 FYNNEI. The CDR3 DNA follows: TGTGCCAGCAGTTCAATCCAGGGTAACCAGCCCCAGCATTTT. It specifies CASSSIQGNQPQHF.

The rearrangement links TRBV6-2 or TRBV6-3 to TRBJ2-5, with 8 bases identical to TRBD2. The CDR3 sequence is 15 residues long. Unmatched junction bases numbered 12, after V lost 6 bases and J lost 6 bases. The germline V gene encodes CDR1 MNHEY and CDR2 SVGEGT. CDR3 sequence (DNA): TGTGCCAGCAGCTTTATAGCGGGGACCCTCCAGACCCAGTACTTC. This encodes CASSFIAGTLQTQYF.

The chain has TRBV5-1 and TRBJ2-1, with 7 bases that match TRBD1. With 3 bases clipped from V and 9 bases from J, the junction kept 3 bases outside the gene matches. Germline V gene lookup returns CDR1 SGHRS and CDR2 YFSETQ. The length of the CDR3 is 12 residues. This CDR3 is CASSWTGSEQFF. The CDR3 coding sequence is TGCGCCAGCAGCTGGACAGGTAGTGAGCAGTTCTTC.

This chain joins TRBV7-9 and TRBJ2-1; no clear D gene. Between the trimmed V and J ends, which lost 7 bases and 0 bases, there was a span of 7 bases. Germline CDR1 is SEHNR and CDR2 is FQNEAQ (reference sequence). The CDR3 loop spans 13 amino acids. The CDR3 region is CASKADSYNEQFF. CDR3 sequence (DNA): TGTGCCAGCAAGGCGGACTCCTACAATGAGCAGTTCTTC.

For the CDR3, the DNA is TGCGCCAGCAGCCAAGACGGAGCGACCTTAAGCACGCAGTATTTT. This codes for CASSQDGATLSTQYF. V gene TRBV4-1 combines with J gene TRBJ2-3; no definite D call. V was clipped by 0 bases and J by 9 bases, with 16 bases between them. The CDR3 consists of 15 residues. Germline V gene sequence: CDR1 MGHRA, CDR2 YSYEKL.

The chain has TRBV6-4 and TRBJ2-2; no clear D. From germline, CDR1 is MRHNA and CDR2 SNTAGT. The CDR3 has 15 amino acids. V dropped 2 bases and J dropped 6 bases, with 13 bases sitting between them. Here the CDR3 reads CASSDHGAPAGELFF. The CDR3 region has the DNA TGTGCCAGCAGTGACCACGGAGCTCCCGCCGGGGAGCTGTTTTTT.

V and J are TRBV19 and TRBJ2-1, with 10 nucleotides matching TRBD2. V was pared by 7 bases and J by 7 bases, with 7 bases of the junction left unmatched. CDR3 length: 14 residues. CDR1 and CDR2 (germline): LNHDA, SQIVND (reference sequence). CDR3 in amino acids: CASISGRDRNEQFF. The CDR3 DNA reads TGTGCCAGTATCAGCGGGAGGGATAGGAATGAGCAGTTCTTC.

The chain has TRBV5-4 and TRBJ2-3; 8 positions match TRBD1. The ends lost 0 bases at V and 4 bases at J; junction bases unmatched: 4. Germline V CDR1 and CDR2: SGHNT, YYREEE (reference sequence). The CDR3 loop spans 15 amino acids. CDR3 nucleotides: TGTGCCAGCAGCTTGGGACAGGGGATGGCAGATACGCAGTATTTT. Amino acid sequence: CASSLGQGMADTQYF.

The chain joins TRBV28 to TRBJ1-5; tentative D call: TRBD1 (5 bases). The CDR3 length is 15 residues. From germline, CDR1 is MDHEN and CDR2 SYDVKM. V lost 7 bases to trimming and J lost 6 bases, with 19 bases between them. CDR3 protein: CASNTPSSGGQPQHF. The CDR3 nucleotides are TGTGCCAGCAACACACCATCCTCGGGGGGTCAGCCCCAGCATTTT. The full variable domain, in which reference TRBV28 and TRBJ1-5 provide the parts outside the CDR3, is DVKVTQSSRYLVKRTGEKVFLECVQDMDHENMFWYRQDPGLGLRLIYFSYDVKMKEKGDIPEGYSVSREKKERFSLILESASTNQTSMYLCASNTPSSGGQPQHFGDGTRLSIL.

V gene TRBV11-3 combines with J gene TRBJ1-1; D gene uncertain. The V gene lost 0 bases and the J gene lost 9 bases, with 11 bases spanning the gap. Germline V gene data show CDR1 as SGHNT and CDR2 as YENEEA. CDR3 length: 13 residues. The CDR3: CASSLDPSGQAFF. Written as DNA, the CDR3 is TGTGCCAGCAGCTTAGATCCTTCAGGTCAAGCTTTCTTT.

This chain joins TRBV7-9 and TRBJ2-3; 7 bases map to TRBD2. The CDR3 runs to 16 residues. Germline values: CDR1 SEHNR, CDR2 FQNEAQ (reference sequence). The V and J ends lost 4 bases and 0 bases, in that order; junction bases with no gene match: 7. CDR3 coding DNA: TGTGCCAGCAGCTCGATCTTAGCGGGTAGCACAGATACGCAGTATTTT. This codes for CASSSILAGSTDTQYF.

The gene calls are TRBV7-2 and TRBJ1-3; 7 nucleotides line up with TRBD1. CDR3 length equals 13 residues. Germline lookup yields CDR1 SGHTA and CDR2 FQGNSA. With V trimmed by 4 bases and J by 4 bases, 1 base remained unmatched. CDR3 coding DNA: TGTGCCAGCAGCTGGGGACAGGGAAACACCATATATTTT. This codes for CASSWGQGNTIYF.

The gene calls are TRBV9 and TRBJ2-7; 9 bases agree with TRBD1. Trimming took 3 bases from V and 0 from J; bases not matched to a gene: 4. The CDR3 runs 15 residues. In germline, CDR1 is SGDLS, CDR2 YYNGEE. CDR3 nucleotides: TGTGCCAGCAGCGCGGGGACAGGGAGCTCCTACGAGCAGTACTTC. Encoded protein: CASSAGTGSSYEQYF.

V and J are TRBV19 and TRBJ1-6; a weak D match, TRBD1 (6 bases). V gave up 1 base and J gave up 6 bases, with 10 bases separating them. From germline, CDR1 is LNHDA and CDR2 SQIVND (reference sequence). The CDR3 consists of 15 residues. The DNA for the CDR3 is TGTGCCAGTAGTATAGTCGGACAGCCTAATTCACCCCTCCACTTT. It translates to CASSIVGQPNSPLHF.

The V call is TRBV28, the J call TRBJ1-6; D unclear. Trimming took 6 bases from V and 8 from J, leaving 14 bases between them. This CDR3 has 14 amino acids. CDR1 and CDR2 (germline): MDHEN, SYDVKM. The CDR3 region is CASRPTKTDSPLHF. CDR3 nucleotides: TGTGCCAGCAGGCCCACAAAAACCGATTCACCCCTCCACTTT.

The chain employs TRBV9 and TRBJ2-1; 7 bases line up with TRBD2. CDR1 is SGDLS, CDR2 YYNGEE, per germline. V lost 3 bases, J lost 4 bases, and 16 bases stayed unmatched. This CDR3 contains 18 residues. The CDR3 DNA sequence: TGTGCCAGCAGCGAAACCCTCTCGGACGGGAGGATATACAATGAGCAGTTCTTC. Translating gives CASSETLSDGRIYNEQFF.

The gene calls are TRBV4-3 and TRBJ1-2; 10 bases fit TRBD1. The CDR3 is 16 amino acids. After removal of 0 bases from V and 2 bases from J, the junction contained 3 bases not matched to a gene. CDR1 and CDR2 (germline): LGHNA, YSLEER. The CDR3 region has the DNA TGCGCCAGCAGCCAAGATGCGGGACAGGGGAACTATGGCTACACCTTC. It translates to CASSQDAGQGNYGYTF.

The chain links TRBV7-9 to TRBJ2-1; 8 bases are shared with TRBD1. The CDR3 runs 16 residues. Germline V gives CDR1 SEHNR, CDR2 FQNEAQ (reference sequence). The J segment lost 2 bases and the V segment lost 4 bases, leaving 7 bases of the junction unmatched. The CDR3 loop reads CASSSDRVETYNEQFF. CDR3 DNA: TGTGCCAGCAGCTCGGACAGGGTGGAAACCTACAATGAGCAGTTCTTC.

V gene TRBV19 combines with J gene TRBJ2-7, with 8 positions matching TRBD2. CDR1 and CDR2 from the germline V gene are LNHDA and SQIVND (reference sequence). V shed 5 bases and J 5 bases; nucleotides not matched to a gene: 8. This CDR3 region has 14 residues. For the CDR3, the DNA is TGTGCCAGTAGTCCAAGCGGGAGATTGAACGAGCAGTACGTC. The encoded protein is CASSPSGRLNEQYV.

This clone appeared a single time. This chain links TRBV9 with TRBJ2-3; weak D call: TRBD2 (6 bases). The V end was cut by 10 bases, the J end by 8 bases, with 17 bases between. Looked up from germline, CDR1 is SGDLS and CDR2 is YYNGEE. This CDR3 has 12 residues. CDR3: CAAEVRGGTQYF. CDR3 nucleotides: TGTGCCGCTGAGGTAAGGGGAGGTACGCAGTATTTT.

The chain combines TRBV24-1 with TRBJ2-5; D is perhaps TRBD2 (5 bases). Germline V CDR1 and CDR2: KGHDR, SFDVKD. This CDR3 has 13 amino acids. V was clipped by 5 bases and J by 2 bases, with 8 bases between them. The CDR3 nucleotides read TGTGCCACCAGTGGCGGAGGTCAAGAGACCCAGTACTTC. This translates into CATSGGGQETQYF.

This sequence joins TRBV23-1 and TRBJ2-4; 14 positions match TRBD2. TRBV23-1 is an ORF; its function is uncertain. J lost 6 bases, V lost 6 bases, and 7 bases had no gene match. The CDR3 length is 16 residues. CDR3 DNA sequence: TGCGCCAGCAGCACTCCGGGACTAGCGGGGGCAAACATTCAGTACTTC. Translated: CASSTPGLAGANIQYF.

CDR3 sequence reads: CASSQTVAKNIQYF. The DNA for the CDR3 is TGTGCCAGCAGTCAAACAGTGGCCAAAAACATTCAGTACTTC. V usage is TRBV6-5 and J usage is TRBJ2-4, with unresolved D. CDR1 is MNHEY and CDR2 is SVGAGI in the germline V gene. Deletions cut 5 bases from V and 1 base from J, with 9 bases between. CDR3 size: 14 residues.

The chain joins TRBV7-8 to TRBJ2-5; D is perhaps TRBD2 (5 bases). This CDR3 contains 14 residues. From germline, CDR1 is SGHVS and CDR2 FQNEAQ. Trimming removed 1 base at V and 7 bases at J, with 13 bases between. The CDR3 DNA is TGTGCCAGCAGCTTAGAGGGCTTCGGAGGGACCCAGTACTTC. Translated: CASSLEGFGGTQYF.

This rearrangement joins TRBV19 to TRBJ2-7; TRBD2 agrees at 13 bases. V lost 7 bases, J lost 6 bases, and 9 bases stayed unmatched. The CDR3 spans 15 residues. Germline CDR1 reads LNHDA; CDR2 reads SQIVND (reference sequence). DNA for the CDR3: TGTGCCAGTAACTCCGGGACTAGCGGGACAGCCGAGCAGTACGTC. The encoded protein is CASNSGTSGTAEQYV.

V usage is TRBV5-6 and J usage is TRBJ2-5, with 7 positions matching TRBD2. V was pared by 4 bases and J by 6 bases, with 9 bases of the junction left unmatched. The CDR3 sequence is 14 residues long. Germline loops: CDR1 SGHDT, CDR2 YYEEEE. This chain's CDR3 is CASSLGAGEQTQYF. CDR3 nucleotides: TGTGCCAGCAGCCTTGGTGCGGGGGAGCAGACCCAGTACTTC.

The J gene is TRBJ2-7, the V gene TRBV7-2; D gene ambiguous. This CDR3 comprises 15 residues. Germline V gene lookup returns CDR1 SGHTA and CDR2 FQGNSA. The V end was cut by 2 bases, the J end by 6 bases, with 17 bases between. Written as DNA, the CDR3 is TGTGCCAGCAGCTTAATCGGAGATACGTTAGGCGAGCAGTACTTC. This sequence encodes CASSLIGDTLGEQYF. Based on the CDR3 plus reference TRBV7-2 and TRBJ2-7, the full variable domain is GAGVSQSPSNKVTEKGKDVELRCDPISGHTALYWYRQSLGQGLEFLIYFQGNSAPDKSGLPSDRFSAERTGGSVSTLTIQRTQQEDSAVYLCASSLIGDTLGEQYFGPGTRLTVT.

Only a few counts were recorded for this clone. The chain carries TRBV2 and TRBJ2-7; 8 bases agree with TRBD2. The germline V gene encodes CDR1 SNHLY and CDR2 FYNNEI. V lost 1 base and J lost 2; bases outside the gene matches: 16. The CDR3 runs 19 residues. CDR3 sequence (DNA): TGTGCCAGCAGTGAAGGTGCGGGATCGGGAGGGCCTCCAACCTACGAGCAGTACGTC. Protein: CASSEGAGSGGPPTYEQYV.

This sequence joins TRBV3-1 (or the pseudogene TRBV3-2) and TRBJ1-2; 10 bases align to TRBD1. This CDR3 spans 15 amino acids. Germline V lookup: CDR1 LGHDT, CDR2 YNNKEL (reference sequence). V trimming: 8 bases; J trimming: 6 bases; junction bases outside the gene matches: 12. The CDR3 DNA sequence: TGTGCCAGCGCCCAGAAAGGGACAGGGGACCATGGCTACACCTTC. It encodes CASAQKGTGDHGYTF.

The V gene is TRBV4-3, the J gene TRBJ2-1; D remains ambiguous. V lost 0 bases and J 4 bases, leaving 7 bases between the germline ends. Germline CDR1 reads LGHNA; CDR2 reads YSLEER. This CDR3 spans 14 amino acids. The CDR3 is CASSQDRGYNEQFF. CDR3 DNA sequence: TGCGCCAGCAGCCAAGACAGAGGTTACAATGAGCAGTTCTTC.

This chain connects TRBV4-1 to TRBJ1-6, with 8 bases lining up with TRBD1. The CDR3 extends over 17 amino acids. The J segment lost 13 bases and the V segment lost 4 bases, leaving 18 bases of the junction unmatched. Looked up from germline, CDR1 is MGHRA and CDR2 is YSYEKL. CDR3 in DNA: TGCGCCAGCAGCCCTACACGGCCGGACAGGGTAATTCCGCCCCTCCACTTT. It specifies CASSPTRPDRVIPPLHF.

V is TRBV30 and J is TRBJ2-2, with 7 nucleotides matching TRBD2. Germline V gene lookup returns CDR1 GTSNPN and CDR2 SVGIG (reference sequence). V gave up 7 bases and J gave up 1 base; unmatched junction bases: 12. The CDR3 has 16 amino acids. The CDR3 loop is CASTSPGGWNTGELFF. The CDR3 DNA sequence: TGTGCCTCGACTAGCCCGGGTGGATGGAACACCGGGGAGCTGTTTTTT.